Below, one T cell receptor beta chain is given with its context. Its antigen is unknown. CEF-cultured naive and memory CD4+ T cell DNA got survey-level sequencing. Some clones are missing from TCRdb's copy, which holds only in-frame ones; the method was immunoSEQ multiplex PCR. The sample has under 45,000 clones; roughly 84% are singletons. Naive and memory CD4+ T cells came from enriched cryopreserved PBMCs. Fewer than 130,000 naive or memory CD4+ cells were cultured with CEF peptides for roughly 10 days. These data are taken from a study of CD4 T cells in relation to SARS-CoV-2 and coronaviruses. V lost 3 bases, J lost 5 bases, and 10 bases lay in between. CDR1 is PRHDT and CDR2 is FYEKMQ in the germline V gene (reference sequence). This CDR3 comprises 13 residues.

The V and J genes are TRBV13 and TRBJ1-2; D might be TRBD1 (5 bases). Sequences were obtained from naive CD4+ T cells from PBMCs, cultured in vitro. Subset indicated: naive CD4+ T cells isolated by negative enrichment. The receptor's source is an adult with COVID-19. CDR3 nucleotides: TGTGCCAGCAGCTTTGACAGCAGATATGGCTACACCTTC. This gives the protein CASSFDSRYGYTF.